These 21 T cell receptor beta chains came from one sample sequenced in a study of PD-L1 blockade in urothelial cancer. Produced via immunoSEQ multiplex PCR; TCRdb's table is partial and in-frame only. The sample lists tens of thousands of clones, about four fifths occurring once. Documented time point: pretreatment peripheral blood. Sequenced here: PBMCs, sampled around atezolizumab (anti-PD-L1) treatment. All receptors come from a man between 60 and 75 years old with urothelial cancer.

This chain connects TRBV28 to TRBJ2-5; perhaps TRBD1 as D (6 bases). Deletions cut 5 bases from V and 2 bases from J, with 9 bases between. The germline CDR1 and CDR2 sequences are MDHEN and SYDVKM. The CDR3 runs 13 residues. The CDR3 sequence: CASSRTEQETQYF. The CDR3 bases are TGTGCCAGCAGTCGGACAGAGCAAGAGACCCAGTACTTC.

The gene calls are TRBV5-6 and TRBJ2-2; TRBD1 agrees at 9 bases. CDR1 and CDR2 (germline): SGHDT, YYEEEE. Losses at the gene ends were 7 bases for V and 5 bases for J; bases not matched to a gene: 9. This CDR3 region has 15 residues. CDR3 coding DNA: TGTGCCAGCTTTACTACAGGGGGCGCAACCGGGGAGCTGTTTTTT. This translates into CASFTTGGATGELFF.

V usage is TRBV4-1 and J usage is TRBJ2-6; tentative D call: TRBD1 (5 bases). Deletions cut 0 bases from V and 1 base from J, with 7 bases between. The CDR3 is 16 residues long. Germline V gene lookup returns CDR1 MGHRA and CDR2 YSYEKL. CDR3: CASSQDTGSGANVLTF. The CDR3 nucleotides read TGCGCCAGCAGCCAAGATACAGGTTCTGGGGCCAACGTCCTGACTTTC.

The chain recombines TRBV12-2 with TRBJ1-2; the table calls TRBD1, which could not be checked here. TRBV12-2 constitutes a pseudogene. The CDR3 totals 17 residues. CDR3 DNA sequence: TGTGCAAGTCGCTTAACCCACCCTGACAGGGGTTACTATGGCTACACCTTC. Encoded protein: CASRLTHPDRGYYGYTF.

V is TRBV28 and J is TRBJ2-5; TRBD2 agrees at 9 bases. This CDR3 region has 13 residues. V was clipped by 6 bases and J by 2 bases; unmatched bases: 1. Germline-derived CDR1 and CDR2 are MDHEN and SYDVKM. DNA for the CDR3: TGTGCCAGCAGAGGACTAGCGCAAGAGACCCAGTACTTC. Protein product: CASRGLAQETQYF. The full variable domain, in which reference TRBV28 and TRBJ2-5 provide the parts outside the CDR3, is DVKVTQSSRYLVKRTGEKVFLECVQDMDHENMFWYRQDPGLGLRLIYFSYDVKMKEKGDIPEGYSVSREKKERFSLILESASTNQTSMYLCASRGLAQETQYFGPGTRLLVL.

This clone was recorded a few times. The same CDR3 can be traced to other DNA sequences in this sample. The V gene is TRBV5-6, the J gene TRBJ1-6; 9 positions agree with TRBD1. The CDR3 loop spans 15 amino acids. The germline V gene encodes CDR1 SGHDT and CDR2 YYEEEE. V dropped 0 bases and J dropped 7; count of bases not matched to a gene: 2. The CDR3 loop reads CASSLAGTGNSPLHF. The CDR3 nucleotides read TGTGCCAGCAGCTTGGCTGGGACAGGGAATTCACCCCTCCACTTT.

V is TRBV7-8 and J is TRBJ1-1, with D maybe TRBD1 (5 bases). Germline V gene data show CDR1 as SGHVS and CDR2 as FQNEAQ. The length of the CDR3 is 15 residues. Trimming took off 1 base at V and 0 bases at J, with 9 bases between the two ends. CDR3: CASSLEGNMNTEAFF. The CDR3 DNA reads as TGTGCCAGCAGCTTAGAGGGGAATATGAACACTGAAGCTTTCTTT.

The chain recombines TRBV6-5 with TRBJ1-2, with D maybe TRBD1 (5 bases). The length of the CDR3 is 14 residues. V was clipped by 6 bases and J by 2 bases, with 13 bases between them. Germline V gene sequence: CDR1 MNHEY, CDR2 SVGAGI. DNA for the CDR3: TGTGCCAGCAGCCGCGGGACCGAAAACTATGGCTACACCTTC. Translating gives CASSRGTENYGYTF.

The V call is TRBV28, the J call TRBJ2-1; tentative D call: TRBD2 (6 bases). This CDR3 comprises 15 residues. With 6 bases removed from V and 0 bases from J, the gap between germline ends came to 12 bases. The germline V gene has CDR1 MDHEN and CDR2 SYDVKM. The CDR3 reads CASSPGVSSYNEQFF. Written as DNA, the CDR3 is TGTGCCAGCAGCCCGGGGGTTAGCTCCTACAATGAGCAGTTCTTC.

The chain has TRBV10-3 and TRBJ2-1; the D gene is possibly TRBD1 (6 bases). V lost 3 bases and J lost 6, with 21 bases in between. Looked up from germline, CDR1 is ENHRY and CDR2 is SYGVKD. This CDR3 is 17 amino acids long. CDR3 protein: CAISDRGESSPGNEQFF. The CDR3 DNA reads TGTGCCATCAGTGACAGGGGCGAGTCCTCTCCTGGCAATGAGCAGTTCTTC.

The genes are TRBV6-1 and TRBJ2-7; possible D gene TRBD1, 5 bases. This CDR3 region has 17 residues. V lost 0 bases to trimming and J lost 3 bases, with 18 bases between them. Germline CDR1 is MNHNS and CDR2 is SASEGT. Here the CDR3 reads CASSEAEDTWTDYEQYF. The CDR3 region has the DNA TGTGCCAGCAGTGAAGCTGAGGACACCTGGACGGACTACGAGCAGTACTTC.

The chain joins TRBV28 to TRBJ2-6; no definite D call. V shed 2 bases and J shed 1 base, with 3 bases lying between them. The CDR3 totals 14 residues. The germline CDR1 and CDR2 sequences are MDHEN and SYDVKM. CDR3 residues: CASSLTSGANVLTF. CDR3 DNA sequence: TGTGCCAGCAGTTTAACATCTGGGGCCAACGTCCTGACTTTC.

This clone appeared a few times. The same CDR3 also results from other DNA sequences found in this sample. The chain recombines TRBV28 with TRBJ2-7, with 7 positions matching TRBD2. The length of the CDR3 is 12 residues. The V segment lost 6 bases and the J segment 4 bases; nucleotides outside the gene matches: 3. Germline lookup yields CDR1 MDHEN and CDR2 SYDVKM. The CDR3 DNA reads as TGTGCCAGCAGCCTGGGGGGGTACGAGCAGTACTTC. Translating it yields CASSLGGYEQYF.

This clone has more than one count but fewer than ten. The chain is built from TRBV4-2 and TRBJ1-1; no clear D. The CDR3 consists of 18 residues. CDR1 and CDR2 (germline): LGHNA, YNFKEQ. The germline V and J ends were trimmed by 2 bases and 1 base, with 20 bases remaining between them. The CDR3 reads CASSQQMGPEFWNTEAFF. The CDR3, as DNA: TGTGCCAGCAGCCAACAGATGGGCCCCGAGTTTTGGAACACTGAAGCTTTCTTT.

CDR3 nucleotides: TGTGCCAGCAGCTTAGGGCGGGGCCAAGAGACCCAGTACTTC. It codes for CASSLGRGQETQYF. The V and J genes are TRBV7-2 and TRBJ2-5; D possibly corresponds to TRBD2 (6 bases). V gave up 1 base and J gave up 1 base, with 7 bases separating them. This CDR3 region has 14 residues. Germline CDR1 is SGHTA and CDR2 is FQGNSA.

The chain employs TRBV7-9 and TRBJ2-5, with 11 bases matching TRBD2. J gave up 9 bases and V 0 bases, and 6 bases lay outside the gene matches. CDR1 and CDR2 (germline): SEHNR, FQNEAQ (reference sequence). This CDR3 is 15 amino acids long. CDR3 sequence: CASSLATSGVASQYF. The CDR3 DNA reads TGTGCCAGCAGCTTAGCGACTAGCGGGGTCGCCTCCCAGTACTTC.

The chain uses TRBV28 and TRBJ2-5; 9 bases agree with TRBD1. Germline CDR1 MDHEN, CDR2 SYDVKM. V was clipped by 5 bases and J by 1 base; unmatched bases: 2. The CDR3 consists of 14 residues. CDR3 in amino acids: CASSKTGGQETQYF. The CDR3 DNA sequence: TGTGCCAGCAGTAAGACAGGGGGCCAAGAGACCCAGTACTTC.

The chain has TRBV27 and TRBJ1-6, with unresolved D. The CDR3 runs to 13 residues. Germline CDR1 is MNHEY and CDR2 is SMNVEV (reference sequence). The V end was cut by 6 bases, the J end by 7 bases, with 10 bases between. The CDR3 DNA reads as TGTGCCAGCAGCTGGGAGCAAAATTCACCCCTCCACTTT. Amino acid sequence: CASSWEQNSPLHF.

The chain employs TRBV11-3 and TRBJ2-1, with D hard to call. From germline, CDR1 is SGHNT and CDR2 YENEEA. The CDR3 has 16 amino acids. V was shortened by 0 bases and J by 5 bases, with 14 bases between the two germline ends. CDR3 bases: TGTGCCAGCAGCTTAGAGGGTTCAGGTACGAACAATGAGCAGTTCTTC. It is translated as CASSLEGSGTNNEQFF.

The chain couples TRBV30 to TRBJ2-1; possibly TRBD1 for D (6 bases). CDR3 length: 13 amino acids. CDR1 and CDR2 (germline): GTSNPN, SVGIG (reference sequence). Trimming left V 1 base short and J 7 bases short, with 11 bases between. In DNA, the CDR3 is TGTGCCTGGAGTGGACAGGCGACAAATGAGCAGTTCTTC. It yields the protein CAWSGQATNEQFF.

This clone was counted between two and nine times. Different DNA sequences within this sample yield the same CDR3. V is TRBV5-6 and J is TRBJ1-6; 9 bases agree with TRBD1. V lost 0 bases, J lost 7 bases, and 2 bases stayed unmatched. Germline V gene data show CDR1 as SGHDT and CDR2 as YYEEEE. The CDR3 has 15 residues. The CDR3 here is CASSLAGTGNSPLHF. The DNA of the CDR3 is TGTGCCAGCAGCTTGGCGGGGACAGGGAATTCACCCCTCCACTTT.